The rows below give T cell receptor beta chains drawn from one sample of a study of shared clonotypes between healthy human individuals. Clones were read by immunoSEQ multiplex PCR, and TCRdb kept only the in-frame ones, dropping some. The sample lists about 2.3 million clones; around 93% were seen once. The sample taken for sequencing was naive CD4+ T cells from PBMCs. The receptors stem from a young man in good health. Some clones in this sample may be carry-over from other donors' samples. Each CDR3 is given with its conserved first and last residue. The D gene is left open where the match is weak. Clone size is shown for a subset of rows, as once, few, many or a class of expanded clone.

V gene	CDR3 length	D gene	J gene	clone size	CDR3 DNA	CDR3 protein
TRBV5-1	15	.	TRBJ2-5	once	TGCGCCAGCAGCATTTCCGGGACCGCTGAAGAGACCCAGTACTTC	CASSISGTAEETQYF
TRBV5-1	14	.	TRBJ1-1	.	TGCGCCAGCAGCTTAGAGGGGGGGAACACTGAAGCTTTCTTT	CASSLEGGNTEAFF
TRBV5-4	15	.	TRBJ2-3	once	TGTGCCAGCAGCCTGGGTAGCTATAGCACAGATACGCAGTATTTT	CASSLGSYSTDTQYF
TRBV6-5	15	TRBD1	TRBJ2-7	.	TGTGCCAGCAGTTACGATGGGACAGGGGGCTACGAGCAGTACTTC	CASSYDGTGGYEQYF
TRBV28	15	TRBD1	TRBJ1-1	.	TGTGCCAGCAGTTTAACTACAGGGGGTAAAACTGAAGCTTTCTTT	CASSLTTGGKTEAFF
TRBV28	16	TRBD1	TRBJ1-2	.	TGTGCCAGCAGGGGTTACAGGGGCGAAGCTAACTATGGCTACACCTTC	CASRGYRGEANYGYTF
TRBV20-1	11	.	TRBJ1-5	.	TGCAGTGCCAGGACAGATCAGCCCCAGCATTTT	CSARTDQPQHF
TRBV4-3	16	.	TRBJ1-4	.	TGCGCCAGCAGCCAGGAACCTTATGCAACTAATGAAAAACTGTTTTTT	CASSQEPYATNEKLFF
TRBV2	13	TRBD1	TRBJ2-7	.	TGTGCCAGCAGTGGACAGGGAACCTACGAGCAGTACTTC	CASSGQGTYEQYF
TRBV19	14	.	TRBJ1-4	.	TGTGCCAGTAGTAAACAGGGCTCGGTTGGAAAACTGTTTTTT	CASSKQGSVGKLFF
TRBV6-5	15	TRBD1	TRBJ2-7	.	TGTGCCAGCAGTTCAACAGGGGGTGTCCCCCACGAGCAGTACTTC	CASSSTGGVPHEQYF
TRBV11-2	13	.	TRBJ2-3	.	TGTGCCAGCAGGTCGGGCTCGGGGTATACGCAGTATTTT	CASRSGSGYTQYF
TRBV5-8	16	.	TRBJ2-5	.	TGTGCCAGCAGCTGGGGGGCCAGGACTACTCAAGAGACCCAGTACTTC	CASSWGARTTQETQYF
TRBV27	16	TRBD2	TRBJ2-1	.	TGTGCCAGCAGTTTATCGTTGCAGCGGGGCCCAGGTGAGCAGTTCTTC	CASSLSLQRGPGEQFF
TRBV5-1	15	TRBD1	TRBJ2-3	.	TGCGCCAGCAGCATCGGACAGGGGGGGTCAGATACGCAGTATTTT	CASSIGQGGSDTQYF
TRBV7-9	13	.	TRBJ2-1	.	TGTGCCAGCAGCAACAGGGATTACAATGAGCAGTTCTTC	CASSNRDYNEQFF
TRBV6-5	13	.	TRBJ1-1	.	TGTGCCAGCAGTTACTCGGGGCCGGAGGAAGCTTTCTTT	CASSYSGPEEAFF
TRBV5-8	18	.	TRBJ2-6	.	TGTGCCAGCAGCCGAGGAGGTGCAGTTTTCCCTGGGGCCAACGTCCTGACTTTC	CASSRGGAVFPGANVLTF
TRBV19	13	.	TRBJ2-5	.	TGTGCCAGTAGTATACGCACACAAGAGACCCAGTACTTC	CASSIRTQETQYF
TRBV6-1	16	.	TRBJ2-1	.	TGTGCCAGCAGTGGGGCCACGGGAGTCCCCGGGAATGAGCAGTTCTTC	CASSGATGVPGNEQFF
TRBV2	12	.	TRBJ1-5	few	TGTGCCAGCAGTGAAGCGGGACAGCCCCAGCATTTT	CASSEAGQPQHF
TRBV7-9	15	.	TRBJ2-6	once	TGTGCCAGCAGCTTTGGTGGCTCTGGGGCCAACGTCCTGACTTTC	CASSFGGSGANVLTF
TRBV28	13	TRBD1	TRBJ2-7	.	TGTGCCTGCTCGGGGGACAGGGGGTACGAGCAGTACTTC	CACSGDRGYEQYF
TRBV29-1	13	.	TRBJ2-4	.	TGCAGCGTTGGACGGGGAGCCAAAAACATTCAGTACTTC	CSVGRGAKNIQYF
TRBV7-9	17	TRBD1	TRBJ2-5	.	TGTGCCAGCAGCCCGGACGGACAGGGAGTACCAAGGGGGGTCCAGTACTTC	CASSPDGQGVPRGVQYF
TRBV7-2	14	TRBD2	TRBJ2-7	.	TGTGCCAGCAGCTACCGGGAGGGAGACTACGAGCAGTACTTC	CASSYREGDYEQYF
TRBV29-1	12	.	TRBJ1-1	.	TGCAGCTCTCACCACAGGAACACTGAAGCTTTCTTT	CSSHHRNTEAFF
TRBV7-6	16	.	TRBJ2-7	.	TGTGCCAGCAGCTTAGTTCCCGGGGGCGTCGCCTACGAGCAGTACTTC	CASSLVPGGVAYEQYF
TRBV9	17	TRBD2	TRBJ2-2	.	TGTGCCAGCAGCGTAGATCCAGCGGGAGGGGATACAGGGGAGCTGTTTTTT	CASSVDPAGGDTGELFF
TRBV10-2	13	.	TRBJ1-1	once	TGCGCCAGCAGCCGGGGGGGGCACACTGAAGCTTTCTTT	CASSRGGHTEAFF
TRBV6-5	16	.	TRBJ1-2	.	TGTGCCAGCAGTTACTCGAAGCCGGGACATAACTATGGCTACACCTTC	CASSYSKPGHNYGYTF
TRBV18	15	TRBD2	TRBJ2-3	.	TGTGCCAGCTCACCGGGCCTAGCGGGAGCAGATACGCAGTATTTT	CASSPGLAGADTQYF
TRBV28	17	.	TRBJ2-1	.	TGTGCCAGCAGTTTGGCCCCGCTCGGAGGGGGGGACAATGAGCAGTTCTTC	CASSLAPLGGGDNEQFF
TRBV5-6	14	.	TRBJ2-5	.	TGTGCCAGCAGCTTGATCAGCAGCCAAGAGACCCAGTACTTC	CASSLISSQETQYF
TRBV7-3	14	TRBD2	TRBJ2-1	.	TGTGCCAGCAGCCGTGGGACTATCAACAATGAGCAGTTCTTC	CASSRGTINNEQFF
TRBV9	15	TRBD1	TRBJ2-7	.	TGTGCCAGCAGCGGGGAGACAGGGGGCTCCTACGAGCAGTACTTC	CASSGETGGSYEQYF
TRBV10-1	14	.	TRBJ2-7	.	TGCGCCAGCAGTAGGGCCACCAACTCCTACGAGCAGTACTTC	CASSRATNSYEQYF